This T cell receptor (beta chain) was captured in a study of cytomegalovirus exposure and HLA in healthy donors. Findings and limits, study-wide: Accurate HLA-A and HLA-B prediction from TCR beta sequences was reported for most subjects. TCR beta chain V- and J-gene trimming was linked, in a later analysis, to a missense variant in DCLRE1C.

The V and J ends lost 3 bases and 4 bases, in that order; junction bases with no gene match: 10. The CDR3 is 16 amino acids. Per the germline V gene, CDR1 is GTSNPN and CDR2 is SVGIG (reference sequence). PCR primers comprised 60 Vbeta and 13 Jbeta primers. Sequencing used immunoSEQ multiplex PCR; TCRdb keeps in-frame clones, though not all of them. The profile shows more than 150,000 clones, 76% of them singletons. As regards this clone: Its antigen is not known.

The TCR comes from a man in his late teens or twenties in good health and CMV-seronegative. The chain is built from TRBV30 and TRBJ1-4; 8 bases are a match to TRBD1. Source material: PBMCs. The CDR3, as DNA: TGTGCCTGGAGAGGGGGGACAGGCTTTTTTAATGAAAAACTGTTTTTT. Translation: CAWRGGTGFFNEKLFF.